The 16 T cell receptor beta chains below come from one sample, sequenced in a study of radiotherapy plus CTLA-4 blockade in lung cancer. The protocol was immunoSEQ multiplex PCR, while the TCRdb copy is restricted to in-frame clones and leaves out a portion. The profile covers tens of thousands of clones, with about 79% appearing a single time and about a sixth taken by the ten largest. Sequenced material: peripheral blood, taken from a patient treated with radiotherapy plus ipilimumab. These receptors all stem from a human donor with non-small cell lung cancer that progressed on radiotherapy plus ipilimumab.

Only one count was recorded for this clone. V gene TRBV28 combines with J gene TRBJ1-4; D unclear. CDR3 length equals 12 residues. The V and J ends lost 5 bases and 4 bases respectively, with 5 bases between them. CDR1 is MDHEN and CDR2 is SYDVKM in the germline V gene. The CDR3 nucleotides are TGTGCCAGCAGTCGGAGTAATGAAAAACTGTTTTTT. Protein product: CASSRSNEKLFF.

V and J are TRBV4-1 and TRBJ1-2; D is uncertain. Germline V gene lookup returns CDR1 MGHRA and CDR2 YSYEKL. The CDR3 is 17 residues long. Trimming pared 0 bases from V and 2 bases from J, leaving 16 bases between. The CDR3 reads CASSQDLLKTINYGYTF. CDR3 DNA sequence: TGCGCCAGCAGCCAAGATCTTCTAAAGACGATCAACTATGGCTACACCTTC.

The chain uses TRBV10-2 and TRBJ2-1, with 10 bases identical to TRBD2. This CDR3 is built from 16 residues. V trimming: 2 bases; J trimming: 0 bases; junction bases outside the gene matches: 1. Germline assignment: CDR1 WSHSY and CDR2 SAAADI. CDR3: CASSETSGISYNEQFF. Written as DNA, the CDR3 is TGCGCCAGCAGTGAGACTAGCGGGATCTCCTACAATGAGCAGTTCTTC.

J is TRBJ1-2 and V is TRBV5-6; D gene ambiguous. The CDR3 loop spans 14 amino acids. CDR1 is SGHDT, CDR2 YYEEEE, per germline. Trimming cost V 0 bases and J 4 bases, with 10 bases left between them. The CDR3 DNA reads TGTGCCAGCAGCTTGGTTGGGGATGGCTATGGCTACACCTTC. This codes for CASSLVGDGYGYTF.

J is TRBJ2-1 and V is TRBV27; 11 bases match TRBD2. Germline V CDR1 and CDR2: MNHEY, SMNVEV (reference sequence). The CDR3 consists of 16 residues. The junction had 9 bases not matched to a gene; V was cut back by 2 bases and J by 9 bases. The DNA for the CDR3 is TGTGCCAGCAGTTTAAGGGCGACTAGCGGGGAGGGTGAGCAGTTCTTC. As protein: CASSLRATSGEGEQFF.

The chain is built from TRBV7-8 and TRBJ2-1, with TRBD2 matching over 11 bases. The CDR3 sequence is 15 residues long. Germline values: CDR1 SGHVS, CDR2 FQNEAQ. The V gene end was trimmed by 5 bases and the J gene end by 9 bases; junction bases not matched to a gene: 9. CDR3 nucleotide sequence: TGTGCCAGCAGCGCGGGACTAGCGGTGGGTACTGAGCAGTTCTTC. It translates to CASSAGLAVGTEQFF.

This chain connects TRBV2 to TRBJ1-5; no clear D. Trimming removed 3 bases from V and 3 bases from J, with 12 bases in between. The germline V gene encodes CDR1 SNHLY and CDR2 FYNNEI. CDR3 length: 15 amino acids. CDR3 in amino acids: CASSEGLAPNQPQHF. Here the CDR3 DNA reads TGTGCCAGCAGTGAGGGTCTGGCACCCAATCAGCCCCAGCATTTT.

The chain couples TRBV15 to TRBJ2-2; 8 bases fit TRBD1. J was trimmed by 3 bases and V by 3 bases; bases with no gene match: 3. The CDR3 sequence is 15 residues long. CDR1 is LNHNV, CDR2 YYDKDF, per germline (reference sequence). This CDR3 reads CATSRDREYTGELFF. In nucleotides, the CDR3 is TGTGCCACCAGCAGGGACAGGGAATACACCGGGGAGCTGTTTTTT.

The chain joins TRBV27 to TRBJ1-2; D is unresolved. The CDR3 covers 13 residues. In germline, CDR1 is MNHEY, CDR2 SMNVEV (reference sequence). Deletions cut 3 bases from V and 4 bases from J, with 9 bases between. The CDR3 DNA is TGTGCCAGCAGTTTCATGGGATCCTATGGCTACACCTTC. Translating gives CASSFMGSYGYTF.

The chain joins TRBV11-3 to TRBJ2-1; D call uncertain. The germline gives CDR1 SGHNT, CDR2 YENEEA. Trimming took 5 bases from V and 7 from J, leaving 18 bases between them. The CDR3 loop spans 15 amino acids. CDR3 amino acids: CASSQDRAAQNEQFF. As DNA, the CDR3 is TGTGCCAGCAGCCAGGACCGAGCCGCCCAGAATGAGCAGTTCTTC.

This chain joins TRBV15 and TRBJ2-5; D is undetermined. This CDR3 has 14 residues. CDR1 is LNHNV, CDR2 YYDKDF, per germline (reference sequence). V lost 4 bases, J lost 1 base, and 10 bases lay in between. The CDR3: CATSKGRGQETQYF. As DNA, the CDR3 is TGTGCCACCAGCAAAGGACGTGGCCAAGAGACCCAGTACTTC.

The J gene is TRBJ2-5, the V gene TRBV7-8; D gene unclear. Germline V gives CDR1 SGHVS, CDR2 FQNEAQ. The CDR3 has 16 residues. The germline V and J ends were trimmed by 11 bases and 3 bases, with 25 bases remaining between them. Here the CDR3 reads CAVAASEGSWEETQYF. The CDR3 DNA follows: TGTGCCGTAGCAGCATCCGAAGGGTCATGGGAAGAGACCCAGTACTTC.

V is TRBV10-1 and J is TRBJ2-5; TRBD2 aligns across 7 bases. The CDR3 runs to 17 residues. Germline V lookup: CDR1 WNHNN, CDR2 SYGVQD (reference sequence). With V trimmed by 2 bases and J by 3 bases, 12 bases remained unmatched. The CDR3 spells CASSEPGRVTYEETQYF. CDR3 DNA sequence: TGCGCCAGCAGTGAGCCGGGGAGGGTAACCTACGAAGAGACCCAGTACTTC.

V usage is TRBV7-2 and J usage is TRBJ2-7, with TRBD1 as a possible D gene (6 bases). V was shortened by 5 bases and J by 0 bases, with 14 bases between the two germline ends. This CDR3 spans 15 amino acids. Germline assignment: CDR1 SGHTA and CDR2 FQGNSA. CDR3: CASSTMGARSYEQYF. The CDR3 DNA follows: TGTGCCAGCAGCACCATGGGGGCCCGCTCCTACGAGCAGTACTTC.

The chain uses TRBV19 and TRBJ2-7, with TRBD2 as a possible D gene (6 bases). Germline V gives CDR1 LNHDA, CDR2 SQIVND (reference sequence). The CDR3 consists of 16 residues. Trimming stripped 5 bases from V and 2 bases from J, with 19 bases between. The CDR3 nucleotides read TGTGCCAGTAGTCCACCTCTTCGGAGGGGCCCCTACGAGCAGTACTTC. As protein: CASSPPLRRGPYEQYF.

The CDR3 sequence is CASSQGVRGSGEQYF. In DNA form, the CDR3 reads TGCGCCAGCAGCCAAGGTGTCAGGGGGTCTGGGGAGCAGTACTTC. The chain is built from TRBV4-1 and TRBJ2-7; 7 bases match TRBD1. With V trimmed by 1 base and J by 7 bases, 10 bases remained unmatched. The V gene's germline CDR1 is MGHRA and CDR2 YSYEKL. The CDR3 sequence is 15 residues long.